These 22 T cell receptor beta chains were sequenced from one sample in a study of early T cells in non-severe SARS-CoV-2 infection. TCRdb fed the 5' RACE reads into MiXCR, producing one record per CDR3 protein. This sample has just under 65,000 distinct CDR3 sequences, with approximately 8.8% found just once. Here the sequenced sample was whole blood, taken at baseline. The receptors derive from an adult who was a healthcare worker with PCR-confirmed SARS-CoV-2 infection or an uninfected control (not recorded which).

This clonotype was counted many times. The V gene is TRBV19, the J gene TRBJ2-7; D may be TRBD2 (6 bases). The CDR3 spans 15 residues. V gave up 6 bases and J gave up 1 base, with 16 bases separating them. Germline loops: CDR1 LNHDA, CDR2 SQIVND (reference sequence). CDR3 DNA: TGTGCCAGTAGAACTGGAGGGTCCCCGTCCTACGAGCAGTACTTC. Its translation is CASRTGGSPSYEQYF.

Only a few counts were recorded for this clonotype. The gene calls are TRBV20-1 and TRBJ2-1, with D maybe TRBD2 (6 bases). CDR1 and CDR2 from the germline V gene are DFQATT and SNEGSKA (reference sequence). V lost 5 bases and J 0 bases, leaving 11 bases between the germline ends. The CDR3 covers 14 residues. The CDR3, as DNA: TGCAGTGCTTGGGACTTTAGCTCCTACAATGAGCAGTTCTTC. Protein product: CSAWDFSSYNEQFF.

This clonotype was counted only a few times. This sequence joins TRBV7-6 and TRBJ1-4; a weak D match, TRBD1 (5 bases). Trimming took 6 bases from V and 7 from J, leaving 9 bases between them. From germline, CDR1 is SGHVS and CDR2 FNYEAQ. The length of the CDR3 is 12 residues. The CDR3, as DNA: TGTGCCAGCAGTACAGGTGCTGAAAAACTGTTTTTT. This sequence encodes CASSTGAEKLFF. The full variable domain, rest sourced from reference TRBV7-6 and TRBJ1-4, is GAGVSQSPRYKVTKRGQDVALRCDPISGHVSLYWYRQALGQGPEFLTYFNYEAQQDKSGLPNDRFSAERPEGSISTLTIQRTEQRDSAMYRCASSTGAEKLFFGSGTQLSVL.

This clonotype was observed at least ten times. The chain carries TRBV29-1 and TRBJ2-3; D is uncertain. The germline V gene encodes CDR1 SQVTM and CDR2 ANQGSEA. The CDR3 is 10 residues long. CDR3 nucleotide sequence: TGCGCAACTAACACAGATACGCAGTATTTT. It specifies CATNTDTQYF.

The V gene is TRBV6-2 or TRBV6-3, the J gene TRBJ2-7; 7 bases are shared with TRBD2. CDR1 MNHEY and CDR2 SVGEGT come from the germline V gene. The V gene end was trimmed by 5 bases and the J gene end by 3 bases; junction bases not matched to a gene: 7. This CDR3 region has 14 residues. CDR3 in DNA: TGTGCCAGCAGTGCTCGGGGGACTATCTACGAGCAGTACTTC. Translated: CASSARGTIYEQYF.

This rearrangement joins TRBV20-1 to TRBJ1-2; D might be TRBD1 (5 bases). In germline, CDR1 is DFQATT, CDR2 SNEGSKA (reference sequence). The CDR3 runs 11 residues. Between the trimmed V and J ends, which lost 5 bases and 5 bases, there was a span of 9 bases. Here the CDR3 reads CSAFDRYGYTF. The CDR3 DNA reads TGCAGTGCTTTTGACAGATATGGCTACACCTTC.

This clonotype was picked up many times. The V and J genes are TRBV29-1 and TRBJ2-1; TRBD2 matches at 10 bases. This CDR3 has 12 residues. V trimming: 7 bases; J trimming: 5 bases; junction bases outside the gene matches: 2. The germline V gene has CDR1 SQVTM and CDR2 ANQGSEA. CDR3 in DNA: TGCAGCGAGCGGGAGGGCCACAATGAGCAGTTCTTC. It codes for CSEREGHNEQFF.

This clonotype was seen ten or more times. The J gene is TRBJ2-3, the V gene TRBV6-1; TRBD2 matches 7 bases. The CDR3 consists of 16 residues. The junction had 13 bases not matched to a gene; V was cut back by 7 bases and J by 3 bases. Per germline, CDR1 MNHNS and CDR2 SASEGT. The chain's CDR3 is CASTPWGGEGTDTQYF. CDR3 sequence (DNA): TGTGCCAGCACCCCCTGGGGGGGAGAGGGGACAGATACGCAGTATTTT.

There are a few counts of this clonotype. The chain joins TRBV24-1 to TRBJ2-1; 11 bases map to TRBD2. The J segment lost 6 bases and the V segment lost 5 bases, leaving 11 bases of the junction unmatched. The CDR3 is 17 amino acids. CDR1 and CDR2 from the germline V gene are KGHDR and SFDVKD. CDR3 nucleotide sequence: TGTGCCACCAGTGGAGGTAGCGGGAGGGCCGGGTTCAATGAGCAGTTCTTC. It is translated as CATSGGSGRAGFNEQFF.

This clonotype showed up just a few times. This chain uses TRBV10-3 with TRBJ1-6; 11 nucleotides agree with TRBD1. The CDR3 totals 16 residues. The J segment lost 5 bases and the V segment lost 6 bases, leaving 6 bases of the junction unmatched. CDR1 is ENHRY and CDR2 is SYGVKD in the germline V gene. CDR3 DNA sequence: TGTGCCATCAGGCCGGACAGGGGGCGTAATAATTCACCCCTCCACTTT. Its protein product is CAIRPDRGRNNSPLHF.

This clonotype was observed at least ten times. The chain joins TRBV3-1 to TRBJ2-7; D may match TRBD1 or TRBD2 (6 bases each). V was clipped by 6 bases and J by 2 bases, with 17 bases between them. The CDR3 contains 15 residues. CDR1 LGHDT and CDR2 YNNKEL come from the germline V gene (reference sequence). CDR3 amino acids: CASSAGGTLAYEQYF. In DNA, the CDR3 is TGTGCCAGCAGTGCTGGGGGGACACTAGCCTACGAGCAGTACTTC.

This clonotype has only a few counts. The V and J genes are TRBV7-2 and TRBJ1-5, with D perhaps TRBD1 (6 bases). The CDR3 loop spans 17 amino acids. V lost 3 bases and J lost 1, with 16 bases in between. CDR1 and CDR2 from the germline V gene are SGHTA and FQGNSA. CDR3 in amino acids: CASSFWTLGGSNQPQHF. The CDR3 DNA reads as TGTGCCAGCAGCTTCTGGACACTGGGGGGCAGCAATCAGCCCCAGCATTTT.

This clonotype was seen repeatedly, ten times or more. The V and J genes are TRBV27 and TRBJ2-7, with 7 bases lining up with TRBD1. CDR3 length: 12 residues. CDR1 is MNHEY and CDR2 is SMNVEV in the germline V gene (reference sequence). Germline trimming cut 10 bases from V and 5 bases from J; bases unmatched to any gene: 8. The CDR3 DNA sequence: TGTGCCACCCAAGACAGGGCCGACGAGCAGTACTTC. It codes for CATQDRADEQYF.

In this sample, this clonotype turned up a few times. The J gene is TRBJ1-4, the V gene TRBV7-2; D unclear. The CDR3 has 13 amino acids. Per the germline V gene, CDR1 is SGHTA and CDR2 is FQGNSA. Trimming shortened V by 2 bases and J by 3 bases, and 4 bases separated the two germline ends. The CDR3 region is CASSLLANEKLFF. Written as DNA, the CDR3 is TGTGCCAGCAGCTTACTGGCTAATGAAAAACTGTTTTTT. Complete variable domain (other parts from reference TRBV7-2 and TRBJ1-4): GAGVSQSPSNKVTEKGKDVELRCDPISGHTALYWYRQSLGQGLEFLIYFQGNSAPDKSGLPSDRFSAERTGGSVSTLTIQRTQQEDSAVYLCASSLLANEKLFFGSGTQLSVL.

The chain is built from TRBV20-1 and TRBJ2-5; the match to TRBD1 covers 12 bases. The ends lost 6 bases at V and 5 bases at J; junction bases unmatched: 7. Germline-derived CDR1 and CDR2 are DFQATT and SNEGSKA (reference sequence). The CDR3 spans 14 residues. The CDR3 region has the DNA TGCAGTGCGGAGGGACAGGGGGCCTTTGAGACCCAGTACTTC. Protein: CSAEGQGAFETQYF.

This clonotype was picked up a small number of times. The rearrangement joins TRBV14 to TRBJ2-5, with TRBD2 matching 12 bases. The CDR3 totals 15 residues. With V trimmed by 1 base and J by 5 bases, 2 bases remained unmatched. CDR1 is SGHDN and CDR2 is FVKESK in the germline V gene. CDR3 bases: TGTGCCAGCAGCCAAGGACTAGCGGGAGTTGAGACCCAGTACTTC. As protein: CASSQGLAGVETQYF.

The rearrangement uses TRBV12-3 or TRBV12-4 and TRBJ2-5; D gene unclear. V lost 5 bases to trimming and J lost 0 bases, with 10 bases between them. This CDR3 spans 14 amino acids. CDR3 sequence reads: CASSPWSDQETQYF. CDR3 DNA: TGTGCCAGCAGTCCTTGGTCAGACCAAGAGACCCAGTACTTC.

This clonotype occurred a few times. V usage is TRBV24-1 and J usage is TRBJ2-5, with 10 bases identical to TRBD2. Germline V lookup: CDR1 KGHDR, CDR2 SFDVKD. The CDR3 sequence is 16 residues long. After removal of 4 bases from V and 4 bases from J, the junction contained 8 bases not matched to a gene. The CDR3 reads CATSDGSGRLRETQYF. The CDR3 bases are TGTGCCACCAGTGACGGTAGCGGGAGGTTAAGAGAGACCCAGTACTTC.

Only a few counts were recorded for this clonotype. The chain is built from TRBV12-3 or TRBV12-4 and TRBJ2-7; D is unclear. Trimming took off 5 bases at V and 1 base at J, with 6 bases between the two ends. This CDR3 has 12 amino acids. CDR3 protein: CASSPQSYEQYF. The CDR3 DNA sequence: TGTGCCAGCAGTCCACAATCCTACGAGCAGTACTTC.

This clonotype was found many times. The CDR3 DNA reads as TGTGCCAGCAGTCCTTTCGCCGGGGAGCTGTTTTTT. Translated, it gives CASSPFAGELFF. The chain uses TRBV12-3 or TRBV12-4 and TRBJ2-2; no firm D call. This CDR3 is built from 12 residues. Trimming removed 5 bases at V and 6 bases at J, with 7 bases between.

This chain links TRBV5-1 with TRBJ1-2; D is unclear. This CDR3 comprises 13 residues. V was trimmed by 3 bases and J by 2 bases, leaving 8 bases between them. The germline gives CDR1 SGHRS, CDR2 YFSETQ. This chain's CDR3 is CASSSAGNYGYTF. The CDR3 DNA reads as TGCGCCAGCAGCTCGGCGGGGAACTATGGCTACACCTTC.

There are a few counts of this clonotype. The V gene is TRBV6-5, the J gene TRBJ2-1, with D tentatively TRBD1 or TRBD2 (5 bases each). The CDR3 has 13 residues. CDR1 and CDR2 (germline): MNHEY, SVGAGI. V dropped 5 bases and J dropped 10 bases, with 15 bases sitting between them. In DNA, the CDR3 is TGTGCCAGCAGTGGTCGGGGCCTTTTGGAGCAGTTCTTC. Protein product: CASSGRGLLEQFF.